The rows below give T cell receptor beta chains drawn from one sample of a study of blood T cell repertoires in COVID-19. Method: immunoSEQ multiplex PCR; TCRdb's copy keeps in-frame clones and lacks some. The data contain approximately 280,000 clones, approximately 91% of them seen just once; the ten biggest clones take up roughly 2.2%. Sequencing used peripheral blood. These receptors were collected from a man aged 50 or older with acute or convalescent COVID-19. CDR3s include the opening cysteine and the closing phenylalanine or tryptophan. A D gene is named only where the DNA matches it firmly. Not all rows give a size; the values are once, few, many and, for expanded clones, a class.

V gene	J gene	D gene	clone size	CDR3 DNA	CDR3 protein
TRBV4-1	TRBJ2-6	TRBD1	once	TGCGCCAGCAGCCAGCTCCCTACAGGGGGCGCTGGGGCCAACGTCCTGACTTTC	CASSQLPTGGAGANVLTF
TRBV5-1	TRBJ1-2	TRBD1	.	TGCGCCAGCAGCCCGACAGGGGGCTATGGCTACACCTTC	CASSPTGGYGYTF
TRBV27	TRBJ2-3	.	.	TGTGCCAGCAGTTTTGGTGGGACAACCACTAGCACAGATACGCAGTATTTT	CASSFGGTTTSTDTQYF
TRBV9	TRBJ1-4	TRBD1	.	TGTGCCAGCAGCGTAGGACAGGGCAAGGGTGAAAAACTGTTTTTT	CASSVGQGKGEKLFF
TRBV5-1	TRBJ2-5	TRBD1	.	TGCGCCAGCAGCGCGGGACAGGGACCACAAGAGACCCAGTACTTC	CASSAGQGPQETQYF
TRBV16	TRBJ1-5	.	.	TGTGCCAGCAGCCAATCTGGCGGGAATCAGCCCCAGCATTTT	CASSQSGGNQPQHF
TRBV6-6	TRBJ2-1	.	.	TGTGCCAGCCACACGACTCGGAGCTCCTACAATGAGCAGTTCTTC	CASHTTRSSYNEQFF
TRBV5-4	TRBJ2-7	TRBD2	.	TGTGCCAGCAGCTTAACCGGGACTAAGATCGAGCAGTACTTC	CASSLTGTKIEQYF
TRBV19	TRBJ2-7	.	.	TGTGCCAGTAGAGTGGAGGGAACCTACGAGCAGTACTTC	CASRVEGTYEQYF
TRBV25-1	TRBJ2-7	.	few	TGTGCCAGCAGTGGGACGAAGACTAGTTTCTCCTACGAGCAGTACTTC	CASSGTKTSFSYEQYF
TRBV5-4	TRBJ2-1	TRBD2	.	TGTGCCAGCAGGTTCACGGGGGGTGGTGAGCAGTTCTTC	CASRFTGGGEQFF
TRBV5-6	TRBJ2-6	.	.	TGTGCCAGCAGTTTACTCCTCTCTGGGGCCAACGTCCTGACTTTC	CASSLLLSGANVLTF
TRBV5-4	TRBJ2-5	TRBD2	.	TGTGCCAGCAGCCCGGGACTAGCGGGGTTGGAGACCCAGTACTTC	CASSPGLAGLETQYF
TRBV5-6	TRBJ1-1	.	.	TGTGCCAGCAGCTTGCGTGGTCGGGTTAAAGCTTTCTTT	CASSLRGRVKAFF
TRBV5-1	TRBJ1-1	.	.	TGCGCCAGCAGCTTGTCGGGAGGGCCGAATGAAGCTTTCTTT	CASSLSGGPNEAFF
TRBV6-5	TRBJ1-2	.	.	TGTGCCAGCAGTTACTCGATAGGGGCGACCCCCTATGGCTACACCTTC	CASSYSIGATPYGYTF
TRBV12-3/TRBV12-4	TRBJ2-4	.	.	TGTGCCACTACGGAGGGGAACATTCAGTACTTC	CATTEGNIQYF
TRBV14	TRBJ2-2	.	.	TGTGCCAGCAGCCAAATCGCCGGGGAGCTGTTTTTT	CASSQIAGELFF
TRBV2	TRBJ1-1	TRBD1	few	TGTGCCAGCAGGGGACAGTCGGGGGACACTGAAGCTTTCTTT	CASRGQSGDTEAFF
TRBV5-4	TRBJ1-2	.	.	TGTGCCAGCAGCTTGTCCGCGGGATATAACTATGGCTACACCTTC	CASSLSAGYNYGYTF
TRBV5-6	TRBJ2-5	.	.	TGTGCCAGCAGCTTCGTAGAGCAGGGGTTTCTCGGGGAGACCCAGTACTTC	CASSFVEQGFLGETQYF
TRBV7-9	TRBJ1-5	.	.	TGTGCCAGCAGCCGAGGCGGGAATAATCAGCCCCAGCATTTT	CASSRGGNNQPQHF
TRBV7-2	TRBJ2-7	.	.	TGTGCCAGCAGCTTAGCGCGGCAGAACTACGAGCAGTACTTC	CASSLARQNYEQYF
TRBV11-3	TRBJ2-1	TRBD2	.	TGTGCCAGCAGCTGGGGGAGGGGTTACGGGTGGGACAATGAGCAGTTCTTC	CASSWGRGYGWDNEQFF
TRBV4-1	TRBJ2-5	TRBD2	.	TGCGCCAGCAGCCAAGATCGGACTAGCGGGGGGGAGACCCAGTACTTC	CASSQDRTSGGETQYF
TRBV30	TRBJ1-4	.	.	TGTGCCTGGAGTGAGAGAGGTCGATATGAAAAACTGTTTTTT	CAWSERGRYEKLFF
TRBV30	TRBJ2-7	TRBD2	.	TGTGCAGGGACTAGCGGGGGGGCCGGCCGACACGAGCAGTACTTC	CAGTSGGAGRHEQYF
TRBV2	TRBJ2-3	TRBD2	once	TGTGCCAGCAGTGAGCGGGGGGCCGTTGCAGATACGCAGTATTTT	CASSERGAVADTQYF
TRBV2	TRBJ2-6	.	once	TGTGCCAGCAGAGTCCGCGGCTCTGGGGCCAACGTCCTGACTTTC	CASRVRGSGANVLTF
TRBV7-8	TRBJ2-3	TRBD1	.	TGTGCCAGCAGCCGCGGACAGGGGGCTACTACGCAGTATTTT	CASSRGQGATTQYF
TRBV5-1	TRBJ2-5	TRBD1	.	TGCGCCAGCAGCCCTGAAACGACAGGGTACCAAGAGACCCAGTACTTC	CASSPETTGYQETQYF
TRBV30	TRBJ1-5	.	.	TGTGCCTGGAGTGTGTCACGGAATCAGCCCCAGCATTTT	CAWSVSRNQPQHF
TRBV3-1/TRBV3-2	TRBJ1-2	.	once	TGTGCCAGCAGCCAAGAACTCAGGGCCGGCGACTATGGCTACACCTTC	CASSQELRAGDYGYTF
TRBV4-1	TRBJ1-1	.	.	TGCGCCAGCAGCCATGAACCTCCCGGCGGGACTGAAGCTTTCTTT	CASSHEPPGGTEAFF
TRBV2	TRBJ1-1	.	.	TGTGCCAGCAGTCCCTCCCCCGGGACAGAAGCTTTCTTT	CASSPSPGTEAFF
TRBV5-6	TRBJ2-7	.	.	TGTGCCAGCAGCCGGGGACACGGCCACTACGAGCAGTACTTC	CASSRGHGHYEQYF
TRBV7-8	TRBJ1-1	TRBD1	.	TGTGCCAGCAGCCGGACAGGGATGAACACTGAAGCTTTCTTT	CASSRTGMNTEAFF
TRBV19	TRBJ1-4	.	once	TGTGCCAGTAGTAATCGGGGTCCGCCTGAAAAACTGTTTTTT	CASSNRGPPEKLFF
TRBV9	TRBJ2-7	.	.	TGTGCCAGCAGCGTCTTACCGGACTCCCCCCACGAGCAGTACTTC	CASSVLPDSPHEQYF
TRBV5-5	TRBJ1-4	TRBD1	.	TGTGCCAGCAGCTTGGGGACAGGAACTAATGAAAAACTGTTTTTT	CASSLGTGTNEKLFF
TRBV9	TRBJ1-3	.	.	TGTGCCAGCAGCTCTAACCGGAAAGGAGGATTCGGAAACACCATATATTTT	CASSSNRKGGFGNTIYF
TRBV28	TRBJ1-5	.	.	TGTGCCAGCAGTTCACTAAATCAGCCCCAGCATTTT	CASSSLNQPQHF
TRBV7-6	TRBJ2-2	.	.	TGTGCCAGCAGGAGCGGGCTTAACACCGGGGAGCTGTTTTTT	CASRSGLNTGELFF
TRBV20-1	TRBJ2-3	.	.	TGCAGTGCACTTCCCACAGATACGCAGTATTTT	CSALPTDTQYF
TRBV29-1	TRBJ2-7	TRBD2	.	TGCAGCGTGACTAGCGGGGGCGGGGGAGCCTACGAGCAGTACTTC	CSVTSGGGGAYEQYF
TRBV19	TRBJ1-5	TRBD1	.	TGTGCCAGCAGACAGGGCCAGGGTCAGCCCCAGCATTTT	CASRQGQGQPQHF
TRBV7-6	TRBJ1-1	.	.	TGTGCCAGCAGCTTAGCGGGGCGCACTGAAGCTTTCTTT	CASSLAGRTEAFF
TRBV24-1	TRBJ1-5	.	.	TGTGCCACCAGTAGGGGCCAGACCAATCAGCCCCAGCATTTT	CATSRGQTNQPQHF
TRBV30	TRBJ2-6	.	.	TGTGCCTGGAGTGTACGCAGGTCTGGGGCCAACGTCCTGACTTTC	CAWSVRRSGANVLTF
TRBV21-1	TRBJ1-2	.	.	TGTGCCAGCAGCCCCCGGGGCAGGGGAAGGCGTGGTGGCTACACCTTC	CASSPRGRGRRGGYTF
TRBV7-9	TRBJ1-5	TRBD1	.	TGTGCCAGCAGCCTGGGACAGGCCCATCAGCCCCAGCATTTT	CASSLGQAHQPQHF